This section outlines one T cell receptor beta chain sequence together with its context. The antigen remains undetermined. This record belongs to a study of cytomegalovirus exposure and HLA in healthy donors. Across the whole study: Earlier results showed 117 million unique TCR beta sequences derived from 150 million to 200 million T cells. The study placed 70% to 90% of its 350 to 400 genotyped donors in the Caucasian-associated ancestry cluster. From HLA-typed donors, an early data release held about 92 million unique TCRs. Study findings and constraints: An analysis done earlier found most TCR beta V segments productive about 87% or about 30% of the time.

PCR was performed using 60 Vbeta and 13 Jbeta primers. Sequenced by immunoSEQ multiplex PCR; TCRdb stores in-frame clones only, minus some. The sample shows about 64,000 clones, 55% to 65% of them seen only once. Per germline, CDR1 SGHRS and CDR2 YFSETQ. The ends were cut back, 6 bases at V and 1 base at J, with 15 bases in the middle. This CDR3 is built from 15 residues. Material: PBMCs. This receptor was taken from a woman aged 50 to 60 in good health and CMV-seronegative. The V and J genes are TRBV5-1 and TRBJ2-3; D perhaps matches TRBD2 (6 bases). As DNA, the CDR3 is TGCGCCAGCACCCCCAACGGGGGAGGCACAGATACGCAGTATTTT. It codes for CASTPNGGGTDTQYF.